This T cell receptor (beta chain) stems from a study of a mutant IDH1 vaccine in newly diagnosed glioma. CDR3 length: 14 amino acids. The germline CDR1 and CDR2 sequences are SGHTA and FQGNSA. Deletions cut 2 bases from V and 6 bases from J, with 14 bases between. As to time point: week 5, during vaccination. In every dose of vaccine, 300 ug of mutant IDH1 20-mer peptide was given alongside topical imiquimod. Data came from immunoSEQ multiplex PCR; TCRdb stores just in-frame clones and leaves some out. The profile shows some 51,000 clones, approximately 78% of them singletons. On this clone: What it binds is unknown.

This material consisted of PBMCs, taken from a glioma patient whose treatment included an IDH1 peptide vaccine. The chain joins TRBV7-2 to TRBJ2-7; D might be TRBD1 (5 bases). This TCR was sampled from a man aged 50 or older with glioma. CDR3 DNA sequence: TGTGCCAGCAGCTTAATGGCAGGGCAGGTCGAGCAGTACTTC. It yields the protein CASSLMAGQVEQYF.